The rows below give T cell receptor beta chains drawn from one sample of a study of shared clonotypes between healthy human individuals. Assay used: immunoSEQ multiplex PCR; TCRdb lists only in-frame clones, some missing. The sample carries approximately 2.5 million clones, 93% recorded once. Material for sequencing was naive CD4+ T cells from PBMCs. The receptors derive from a man aged 18 to 29 in good health. Some clones in this sample may be carry-over from other donors' samples. The conserved cysteine and the conserved F or W are not part of the CDR3 here. Fields, in order: D gene, V gene, J gene, CDR3 protein. D genes are given only for firm matches.

d_call: TRBD1
v_call: TRBV7-9
j_call: TRBJ1-4
cdr3_aa: ASSPTRDRAGEKLF

d_call: TRBD2
v_call: TRBV5-1
j_call: TRBJ2-1
cdr3_aa: ASSPPSSGRVNEQF

d_call: .
v_call: TRBV6-1
j_call: TRBJ2-3
cdr3_aa: ASTVPGSDTQY

d_call: .
v_call: TRBV12-1
j_call: TRBJ2-7
cdr3_aa: ASSERAGGTTYEQY

d_call: TRBD1
v_call: TRBV28
j_call: TRBJ1-5
cdr3_aa: ASRWDSNSNQPQH

d_call: .
v_call: TRBV7-9
j_call: TRBJ2-3
cdr3_aa: ASSLYSHNTQY

d_call: .
v_call: TRBV9
j_call: TRBJ1-5
cdr3_aa: ASSVVGRSLNQPQH

d_call: .
v_call: TRBV7-2
j_call: TRBJ1-2
cdr3_aa: ASSFRYNYGYT

d_call: .
v_call: TRBV27
j_call: TRBJ1-6
cdr3_aa: ASNLISPLH

d_call: TRBD1
v_call: TRBV28
j_call: TRBJ2-1
cdr3_aa: ASSLFLWTGVSYNEQF

d_call: TRBD1
v_call: TRBV15
j_call: TRBJ1-4
cdr3_aa: ATSRLDRGEEKLF

d_call: TRBD1
v_call: TRBV4-1
j_call: TRBJ1-2
cdr3_aa: ASSQPPTGTYGYT

d_call: .
v_call: TRBV19
j_call: TRBJ1-5
cdr3_aa: ASSPSVSYNQPQH

d_call: .
v_call: TRBV7-9
j_call: TRBJ1-3
cdr3_aa: ASHSIGNTIY

d_call: .
v_call: TRBV7-2
j_call: TRBJ1-2
cdr3_aa: ASSSDLTGSGYT

d_call: TRBD1
v_call: TRBV19
j_call: TRBJ2-5
cdr3_aa: ASKTGQAQETQY

d_call: .
v_call: TRBV28
j_call: TRBJ2-1
cdr3_aa: ASSFVARGTKREQF

d_call: .
v_call: TRBV18
j_call: TRBJ2-1
cdr3_aa: ASSPRRSYNEQF

d_call: .
v_call: TRBV7-9
j_call: TRBJ1-1
cdr3_aa: ASSSGSLLNTEAF

d_call: .
v_call: TRBV7-2
j_call: TRBJ2-1
cdr3_aa: ASSWATPNEQF

d_call: .
v_call: TRBV28
j_call: TRBJ1-5
cdr3_aa: ASSPPGGASNQPQH

d_call: .
v_call: TRBV13
j_call: TRBJ2-1
cdr3_aa: ASSRKTGSIYNEQF